Below, 11 T cell receptor beta chains from the same sample are listed, as sequenced in a study of OX40 agonist ivuxolimab in advanced cancers. The method was immunoSEQ multiplex PCR; TCRdb's version includes in-frame clones alone and lacks a portion of them. The sample yields around 72,000 clones, 89% seen once. The starting material was CD4+ or CD8+ T cells sorted from blood, obtained in a trial of the OX40 agonist ivuxolimab. These receptors originate from an adult with an advanced solid tumor such as melanoma, head and neck, liver or kidney cancer.

This clone has a handful of counts. This rearrangement joins TRBV5-6 to TRBJ1-5; D uncertain. Between the trimmed V and J ends, which lost 4 bases and 7 bases, there was a span of 6 bases. Germline CDR1 reads SGHDT; CDR2 reads YYEEEE. CDR3 length: 11 residues. The CDR3 spells CASSAQQPQHF. In nucleotides, the CDR3 is TGTGCCAGCAGCGCACAACAGCCCCAGCATTTT.

This chain connects TRBV7-8 to TRBJ1-1; D perhaps matches TRBD1 (5 bases). Germline V gene lookup returns CDR1 SGHVS and CDR2 FQNEAQ. The V end lost 7 bases, the J end lost 4 bases, and 16 bases lay between the germline ends. CDR3 length equals 14 residues. CDR3 residues: CASTIGAGTTEAFF. CDR3 coding DNA: TGTGCCAGCACCATTGGGGCAGGGACCACTGAAGCTTTCTTT.

V usage is TRBV18 and J usage is TRBJ2-2; no firm D call. CDR3 length: 13 residues. The germline gives CDR1 KGHSH, CDR2 LQKENI. The germline V and J ends were trimmed by 8 bases and 7 bases, with 14 bases remaining between them. In nucleotides, the CDR3 is TGTGCCAGCCCAGACCCCGAAGGCGGGGAGCTGTTTTTT. This sequence encodes CASPDPEGGELFF.

The chain combines TRBV19 with TRBJ2-4; no firm D call. The CDR3 runs 13 residues. V dropped 3 bases and J dropped 8 bases, with 11 bases sitting between them. Germline V lookup: CDR1 LNHDA, CDR2 SQIVND (reference sequence). The CDR3 DNA is TGTGCCAGTAGTATTTATCTAGAGGACATTCAGTACTTC. Translation gives CASSIYLEDIQYF.

This chain connects TRBV5-4 to TRBJ2-4, with 8 bases fitting TRBD1. Looked up from germline, CDR1 is SGHNT and CDR2 is YYREEE (reference sequence). After removal of 4 bases from V and 8 bases from J, the junction contained 11 bases not matched to a gene. The CDR3 sequence is 15 residues long. For the CDR3, the DNA is TGTGCCAGCAGCACCCGGACAGGGAAGGAGCACATTCAGTACTTC. Its protein is CASSTRTGKEHIQYF.

This sequence joins TRBV4-1 and TRBJ2-1; D uncertain. CDR1 is MGHRA and CDR2 is YSYEKL in the germline V gene. Deletions cut 0 bases from V and 0 bases from J, with 9 bases between. This CDR3 region has 16 residues. The CDR3 spells CASSQDRSSSYNEQFF. The CDR3, as DNA: TGCGCCAGCAGCCAAGATAGGAGTAGCTCCTACAATGAGCAGTTCTTC.

This chain links TRBV5-4 with TRBJ2-3, with 7 bases identical to TRBD2. The germline V gene has CDR1 SGHNT and CDR2 YYREEE (reference sequence). The junction had 3 bases not matched to a gene; V was cut back by 2 bases and J by 3 bases. CDR3 size: 14 residues. CDR3 nucleotide sequence: TGTGCCAGCAGCTTTGGGAGGGGTACAGATACGCAGTATTTT. It specifies CASSFGRGTDTQYF.

The gene calls are TRBV4-1 and TRBJ1-2; TRBD1 agrees at 7 bases. The CDR3 totals 16 residues. Germline loops: CDR1 MGHRA, CDR2 YSYEKL. Trimming took 5 bases from V and 8 from J; bases not matched to a gene: 17. The CDR3 DNA sequence: TGCGCCAGCAGCAACATACCCGGGACAGACCTTGGCGGCTACACCTTC. Protein sequence: CASSNIPGTDLGGYTF.

The chain carries TRBV15 and TRBJ2-5, with 7 bases aligning to TRBD2. Near its end, the DNA agrees better with TRBJ2-7, so the J call may be wrong. The CDR3 has 15 amino acids. Looked up from germline, CDR1 is LNHNV and CDR2 is YYDKDF (reference sequence). The DNA of the CDR3 is TGTGCCACCAGCAGAGGTCGGGGGGAAACCTACGAGCAGTACTTC. It is translated as CATSRGRGETYEQYF.

CDR3 DNA sequence: TGTGCCAGCAGCTTGGGGCCGGACGGGGCGGGAAACACCATATATTTT. The encoded protein is CASSLGPDGAGNTIYF. The J gene is TRBJ1-3, the V gene TRBV5-6, with a possible D match to TRBD1 (5 bases). The CDR3 spans 16 residues. The germline V and J ends were trimmed by 0 bases and 4 bases, with 14 bases remaining between them. Germline CDR1 and CDR2: SGHDT and YYEEEE.

This clone has just a few counts. This chain uses TRBV7-9 with TRBJ2-5; D may be TRBD2 (5 bases). Germline CDR1 and CDR2: SEHNR and FQNEAQ (reference sequence). V shed 6 bases and J shed 5 bases, with 7 bases lying between them. The CDR3 length is 11 residues. Here the CDR3 reads CASSSGETQYF. CDR3 bases: TGTGCCAGCAGTTCGGGGGAGACCCAGTACTTC.